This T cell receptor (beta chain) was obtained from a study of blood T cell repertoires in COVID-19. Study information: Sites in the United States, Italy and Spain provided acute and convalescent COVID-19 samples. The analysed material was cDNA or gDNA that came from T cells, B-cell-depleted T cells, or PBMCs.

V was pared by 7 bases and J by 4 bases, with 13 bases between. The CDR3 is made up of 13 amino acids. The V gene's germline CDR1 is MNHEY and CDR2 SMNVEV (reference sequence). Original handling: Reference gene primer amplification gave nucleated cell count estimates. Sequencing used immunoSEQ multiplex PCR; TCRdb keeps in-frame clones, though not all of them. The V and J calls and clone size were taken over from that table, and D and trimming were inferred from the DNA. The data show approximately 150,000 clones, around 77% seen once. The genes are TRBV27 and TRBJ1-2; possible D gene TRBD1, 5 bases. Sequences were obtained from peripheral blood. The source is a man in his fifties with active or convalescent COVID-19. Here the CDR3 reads CASTNRLGYGYTF. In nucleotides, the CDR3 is TGTGCCAGCACCAACAGGCTGGGCTATGGCTACACCTTC.